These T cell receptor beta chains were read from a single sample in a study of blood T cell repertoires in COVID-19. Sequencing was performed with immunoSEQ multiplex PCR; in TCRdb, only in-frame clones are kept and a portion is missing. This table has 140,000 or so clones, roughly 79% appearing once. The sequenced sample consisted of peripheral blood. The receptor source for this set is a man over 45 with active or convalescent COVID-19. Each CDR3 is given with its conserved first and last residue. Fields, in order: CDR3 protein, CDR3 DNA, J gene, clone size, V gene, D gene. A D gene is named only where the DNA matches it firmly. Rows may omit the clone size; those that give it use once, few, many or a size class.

cdr3_aa: CASSSSRQGALSGANVLTF
cdr3_nt: TGCGCCAGCAGCTCCTCCAGGCAGGGGGCGCTTTCTGGGGCCAACGTCCTGACTTTC
j_call: TRBJ2-6
clone_size: once
v_call: TRBV5-1
d_call: TRBD1

cdr3_aa: CASSRPGQGADEQFF
cdr3_nt: TGCGCCAGCAGCCGACCGGGACAGGGGGCGGATGAGCAGTTCTTC
j_call: TRBJ2-1
clone_size: .
v_call: TRBV5-1
d_call: TRBD1

cdr3_aa: CATSDGGPTDTQYF
cdr3_nt: TGTGCCACCTCCGACGGGGGGCCGACAGATACGCAGTATTTT
j_call: TRBJ2-3
clone_size: .
v_call: TRBV9
d_call: .

cdr3_aa: CASQRERGELFF
cdr3_nt: TGTGCCAGTCAGCGGGAGCGCGGGGAGCTGTTTTTT
j_call: TRBJ2-2
clone_size: few
v_call: TRBV13
d_call: TRBD2

cdr3_aa: CASSSPRGGDEKLFF
cdr3_nt: TGTGCCAGTAGCAGCCCCCGAGGGGGGGATGAAAAACTGTTTTTT
j_call: TRBJ1-4
clone_size: .
v_call: TRBV19
d_call: .

cdr3_aa: CASSEGTGLSFGVYEQYF
cdr3_nt: TGTGCCAGCAGTGAGGGGACAGGGCTCTCCTTTGGTGTCTACGAGCAGTACTTC
j_call: TRBJ2-7
clone_size: once
v_call: TRBV6-1
d_call: TRBD1

cdr3_aa: CASSNRDREGYEQYF
cdr3_nt: TGTGCCAGCAGCAACCGGGACAGGGAAGGGTACGAGCAGTACTTC
j_call: TRBJ2-7
clone_size: few
v_call: TRBV7-9
d_call: TRBD1

cdr3_aa: CASSLAGDIPETQYF
cdr3_nt: TGTGCCAGCAGCTTAGCGGGGGACATTCCAGAGACCCAGTACTTC
j_call: TRBJ2-5
clone_size: .
v_call: TRBV7-6
d_call: .

cdr3_aa: CAWSGLTGSNYGYTF
cdr3_nt: TGTGCCTGGAGTGGACTAACAGGGTCTAACTATGGCTACACCTTC
j_call: TRBJ1-2
clone_size: .
v_call: TRBV30
d_call: .

cdr3_aa: CASSETFGGDLDTEAFF
cdr3_nt: TGTGCCAGCAGTGAGACTTTCGGCGGGGATCTTGACACTGAAGCTTTCTTT
j_call: TRBJ1-1
clone_size: .
v_call: TRBV27
d_call: .

cdr3_aa: CATVWEKDTEAFF
cdr3_nt: TGTGCCACTGTCTGGGAGAAGGACACTGAAGCTTTCTTT
j_call: TRBJ1-1
clone_size: .
v_call: TRBV10-3
d_call: .

cdr3_aa: CSVDGWAGGETQYF
cdr3_nt: TGCAGCGTTGACGGATGGGCAGGGGGAGAGACCCAGTACTTC
j_call: TRBJ2-5
clone_size: once
v_call: TRBV29-1
d_call: TRBD1

cdr3_aa: CSVRQGSTEAFF
cdr3_nt: TGCAGCGTTCGGCAGGGGAGCACTGAAGCTTTCTTT
j_call: TRBJ1-1
clone_size: .
v_call: TRBV29-1
d_call: .

cdr3_aa: CASSLGARGQAGTEAFF
cdr3_nt: TGCGCCAGCAGCTTGGGGGCCAGGGGGCAGGCGGGCACTGAAGCTTTCTTT
j_call: TRBJ1-1
clone_size: once
v_call: TRBV5-1
d_call: TRBD1

cdr3_aa: CASSETTGPSTNEKLFF
cdr3_nt: TGTGCCAGCAGTGAAACGACAGGGCCTTCAACTAATGAAAAACTGTTTTTT
j_call: TRBJ1-4
clone_size: .
v_call: TRBV2
d_call: TRBD1

cdr3_aa: CASSLDYNNEKLFF
cdr3_nt: TGTGCCAGCAGCTTAGATTATAATAATGAAAAACTGTTTTTT
j_call: TRBJ1-4
clone_size: few
v_call: TRBV7-8
d_call: .

cdr3_aa: CASTPKRATKNTEAFF
cdr3_nt: TGCGCCAGCACCCCCAAGCGGGCAACGAAGAACACTGAAGCTTTCTTT
j_call: TRBJ1-1
clone_size: .
v_call: TRBV23-1
d_call: .

cdr3_aa: CASSPTGTGIVYTDTQYF
cdr3_nt: TGTGCCAGCAGCCCTACGGGGACAGGGATTGTTTACACAGATACGCAGTATTTT
j_call: TRBJ2-3
clone_size: .
v_call: TRBV11-2
d_call: TRBD1

cdr3_aa: CASSPGNFFETQYF
cdr3_nt: TGTGCCAGCAGCCCCGGGAACTTCTTTGAGACCCAGTACTTC
j_call: TRBJ2-5
clone_size: .
v_call: TRBV7-9
d_call: .

cdr3_aa: CASSYSSGSMNEQFF
cdr3_nt: TGTGCCAGCAGTTATTCTAGCGGGAGTATGAATGAGCAGTTCTTC
j_call: TRBJ2-1
clone_size: .
v_call: TRBV6-5
d_call: TRBD2

cdr3_aa: CASSLNLGTGGNSPLHF
cdr3_nt: TGCGCCAGCAGCTTAAACCTCGGGACAGGGGGAAATTCACCCCTCCACTTT
j_call: TRBJ1-6
clone_size: .
v_call: TRBV5-1
d_call: TRBD1

cdr3_aa: CATWSDTYALYEQYF
cdr3_nt: TGTGCCACCTGGTCGGACACCTACGCCCTATACGAGCAGTACTTC
j_call: TRBJ2-7
clone_size: .
v_call: TRBV24-1
d_call: .

cdr3_aa: CASSAGWTGGLNEQFF
cdr3_nt: TGTGCCAGCAGTGCAGGCTGGACAGGGGGTTTAAATGAGCAGTTCTTC
j_call: TRBJ2-1
clone_size: few
v_call: TRBV6-6
d_call: TRBD1

cdr3_aa: CASSSQGGNYGYTF
cdr3_nt: TGTGCCAGCAGCTCCCAGGGGGGAAACTATGGCTACACCTTC
j_call: TRBJ1-2
clone_size: .
v_call: TRBV5-5
d_call: TRBD1

cdr3_aa: CSVLSQGTEAFF
cdr3_nt: TGCAGCGTTCTTAGCCAGGGCACTGAAGCTTTCTTT
j_call: TRBJ1-1
clone_size: .
v_call: TRBV29-1
d_call: .

cdr3_aa: CASTHSGIGNTGELFF
cdr3_nt: TGTGCCAGTACCCATAGCGGGATTGGGAACACCGGGGAGCTGTTTTTT
j_call: TRBJ2-2
clone_size: .
v_call: TRBV19
d_call: TRBD2

cdr3_aa: CASSPGGSTDTQYF
cdr3_nt: TGTGCCAGCAGCCCGGGGGGCTCCACAGATACGCAGTATTTT
j_call: TRBJ2-3
clone_size: .
v_call: TRBV7-2
d_call: .

cdr3_aa: CASSTARQGLGGRRDIQYF
cdr3_nt: TGTGCCAGTAGTACCGCTCGACAGGGACTGGGCGGGAGGAGAGACATTCAGTACTTC
j_call: TRBJ2-4
clone_size: .
v_call: TRBV19
d_call: .

cdr3_aa: CASSIGDSVEKYQPQHF
cdr3_nt: TGTGCCAGTAGTATAGGGGACAGTGTCGAGAAATATCAGCCCCAGCATTTT
j_call: TRBJ1-5
clone_size: .
v_call: TRBV19
d_call: TRBD1

cdr3_aa: CAWSGLAVTEQFF
cdr3_nt: TGTGCCTGGAGTGGACTAGCGGTTACTGAGCAGTTCTTC
j_call: TRBJ2-1
clone_size: .
v_call: TRBV30
d_call: TRBD2

cdr3_aa: CASSLRTGLSGNTIYF
cdr3_nt: TGTGCCAGCAGCCTCCGGACAGGACTCTCTGGAAACACCATATATTTT
j_call: TRBJ1-3
clone_size: .
v_call: TRBV7-2
d_call: TRBD1

cdr3_aa: CASSSTISGDGYTF
cdr3_nt: TGTGCCAGCAGTTCAACCATATCAGGGGATGGCTACACCTTC
j_call: TRBJ1-2
clone_size: .
v_call: TRBV27
d_call: .

cdr3_aa: CASSSRSGGPGELFF
cdr3_nt: TGTGCCAGCAGCTCTCGTTCGGGGGGTCCCGGGGAGCTGTTTTTT
j_call: TRBJ2-2
clone_size: few
v_call: TRBV7-9
d_call: TRBD2

cdr3_aa: CASSDRRGRAQETQYF
cdr3_nt: TGCGCCAGCAGCGACAGGAGGGGGAGGGCCCAAGAGACCCAGTACTTC
j_call: TRBJ2-5
clone_size: .
v_call: TRBV10-2
d_call: .

cdr3_aa: CASSLKSTTSGAYEQYF
cdr3_nt: TGTGCCAGTAGTTTGAAGAGTACGACTAGCGGGGCCTACGAGCAGTACTTC
j_call: TRBJ2-7
clone_size: .
v_call: TRBV19
d_call: TRBD2

cdr3_aa: CASARGRTVGTDTQYF
cdr3_nt: TGTGCCAGCGCCCGGGGTAGGACCGTCGGCACAGATACGCAGTATTTT
j_call: TRBJ2-3
clone_size: few
v_call: TRBV9
d_call: .

cdr3_aa: CASSAPSRDYTQYF
cdr3_nt: TGTGCCAGCAGTGCTCCCTCCCGGGACTATACGCAGTATTTT
j_call: TRBJ2-3
clone_size: .
v_call: TRBV6-2/TRBV6-3
d_call: .

cdr3_aa: CASSSRAGVGLTRTDTQYF
cdr3_nt: TGTGCCAGCAGTTCCAGGGCGGGAGTCGGTCTTACCCGCACAGATACGCAGTATTTT
j_call: TRBJ2-3
clone_size: few
v_call: TRBV13
d_call: TRBD2

cdr3_aa: CARSATWTGLAKNIQYF
cdr3_nt: TGTGCCAGAAGCGCGACCTGGACGGGATTAGCCAAAAACATTCAGTACTTC
j_call: TRBJ2-4
clone_size: .
v_call: TRBV5-3
d_call: .

cdr3_aa: CASSPGRGDTQYF
cdr3_nt: TGTGCCAGCAGCCCTGGGAGGGGAGATACGCAGTATTTT
j_call: TRBJ2-3
clone_size: .
v_call: TRBV7-3
d_call: TRBD2

cdr3_aa: CASSLIADTQYF
cdr3_nt: TGTGCCAGCAGCTTAATAGCAGATACGCAGTATTTT
j_call: TRBJ2-3
clone_size: few
v_call: TRBV7-9
d_call: .

cdr3_aa: CASSFTASGEQYF
cdr3_nt: TGTGCCAGCAGTTTCACTGCATCGGGCGAGCAGTACTTC
j_call: TRBJ2-7
clone_size: .
v_call: TRBV27
d_call: .

cdr3_aa: CSVRTGEPGYTF
cdr3_nt: TGCAGCGTTAGAACAGGGGAACCCGGCTACACCTTC
j_call: TRBJ1-2
clone_size: once
v_call: TRBV29-1
d_call: TRBD1

cdr3_aa: CASSVDTNYGYTF
cdr3_nt: TGCGCCAGCAGTGTGGACACGAACTATGGCTACACCTTC
j_call: TRBJ1-2
clone_size: .
v_call: TRBV10-1
d_call: .

cdr3_aa: CASKRTSGLNNEQFF
cdr3_nt: TGTGCCAGCAAACGGACTAGCGGGCTCAACAATGAGCAGTTCTTC
j_call: TRBJ2-1
clone_size: .
v_call: TRBV2
d_call: TRBD2

cdr3_aa: CSAGTGNQPQHF
cdr3_nt: TGCAGCGCTGGGACAGGGAATCAGCCCCAGCATTTT
j_call: TRBJ1-5
clone_size: .
v_call: TRBV29-1
d_call: TRBD1

cdr3_aa: CASRFALGGAGQFF
cdr3_nt: TGTGCCAGCAGATTTGCCTTAGGGGGCGCCGGGCAGTTCTTC
j_call: TRBJ2-1
clone_size: .
v_call: TRBV28
d_call: TRBD1

cdr3_aa: CASSELAGGPWGEQFF
cdr3_nt: TGTGCCAGCAGTGAACTAGCGGGAGGGCCGTGGGGTGAGCAGTTCTTC
j_call: TRBJ2-1
clone_size: .
v_call: TRBV6-1
d_call: TRBD2

cdr3_aa: CASSLGPRGPYEQYF
cdr3_nt: TGTGCCAGCAGCTTGGGCCCCAGGGGCCCCTACGAGCAGTACTTC
j_call: TRBJ2-7
clone_size: .
v_call: TRBV5-6
d_call: .

cdr3_aa: CASRRDRSSYEQYF
cdr3_nt: TGTGCCAGCAGGCGGGACAGAAGCTCCTACGAGCAGTACTTC
j_call: TRBJ2-7
clone_size: .
v_call: TRBV6-6
d_call: .

cdr3_aa: CASSVGGSGNEQFF
cdr3_nt: TGTGCCAGCAGCGTGGGCGGGAGTGGCAATGAGCAGTTCTTC
j_call: TRBJ2-1
clone_size: .
v_call: TRBV9
d_call: TRBD2

cdr3_aa: CASSKQGVISYNEQFF
cdr3_nt: TGTGCCAGCAGTAAACAGGGGGTTATCTCCTACAATGAGCAGTTCTTC
j_call: TRBJ2-1
clone_size: .
v_call: TRBV27
d_call: TRBD1

cdr3_aa: CASVTTNYGYTF
cdr3_nt: TGTGCCAGTGTGACAACTAACTATGGCTACACCTTC
j_call: TRBJ1-2
clone_size: .
v_call: TRBV19
d_call: .

cdr3_aa: CASRPGTSGYNEQFF
cdr3_nt: TGTGCCAGCAGACCCGGGACTAGCGGATACAATGAGCAGTTCTTC
j_call: TRBJ2-1
clone_size: .
v_call: TRBV2
d_call: TRBD2

cdr3_aa: CATPLGYGYTF
cdr3_nt: TGTGCCACCCCTCTCGGCTATGGCTACACCTTC
j_call: TRBJ1-2
clone_size: few
v_call: TRBV6-5
d_call: .

cdr3_aa: CSVSGTGVGTQYF
cdr3_nt: TGCAGCGTCTCCGGGACAGGGGTGGGGACCCAGTACTTC
j_call: TRBJ2-5
clone_size: .
v_call: TRBV29-1
d_call: TRBD1

cdr3_aa: CASSLDGGDLYEQYF
cdr3_nt: TGTGCCAGCAGCTTGGATGGAGGGGATCTCTACGAGCAGTACTTC
j_call: TRBJ2-7
clone_size: .
v_call: TRBV5-6
d_call: .

cdr3_aa: CASSDGTDQETQYF
cdr3_nt: TGTGCCAGCAGCGACGGGACAGACCAAGAGACCCAGTACTTC
j_call: TRBJ2-5
clone_size: once
v_call: TRBV5-6
d_call: TRBD1

cdr3_aa: CAKDPGQGFGYTF
cdr3_nt: TGTGCCAAAGACCCGGGACAGGGGTTTGGCTACACCTTC
j_call: TRBJ1-2
clone_size: .
v_call: TRBV2
d_call: TRBD1

cdr3_aa: CASSSYRQGATDTQYF
cdr3_nt: TGTGCCAGCAGCTCCTACCGACAGGGGGCCACAGATACGCAGTATTTT
j_call: TRBJ2-3
clone_size: .
v_call: TRBV5-4
d_call: TRBD1